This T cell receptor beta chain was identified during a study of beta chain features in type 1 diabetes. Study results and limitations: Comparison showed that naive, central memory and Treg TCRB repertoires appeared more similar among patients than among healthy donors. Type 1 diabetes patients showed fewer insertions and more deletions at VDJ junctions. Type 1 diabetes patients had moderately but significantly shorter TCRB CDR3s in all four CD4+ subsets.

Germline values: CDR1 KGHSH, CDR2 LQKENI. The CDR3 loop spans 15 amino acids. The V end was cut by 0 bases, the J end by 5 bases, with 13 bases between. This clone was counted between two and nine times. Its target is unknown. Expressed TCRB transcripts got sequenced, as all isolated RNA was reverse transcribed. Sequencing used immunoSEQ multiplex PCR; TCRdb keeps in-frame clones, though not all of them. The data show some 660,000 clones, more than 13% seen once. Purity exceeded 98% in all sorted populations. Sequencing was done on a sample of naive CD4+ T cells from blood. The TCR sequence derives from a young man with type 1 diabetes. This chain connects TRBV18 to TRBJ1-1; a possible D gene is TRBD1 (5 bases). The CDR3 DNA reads TGTGCCAGCTCACCACCCTCCTTGGGGGGAACTGAAGCTTTCTTT. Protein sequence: CASSPPSLGGTEAFF.